The sequence of this T cell receptor (beta chain) was determined in a study of graft-versus-host responses after intestinal transplantation. Trimming removed 5 bases from V and 12 bases from J; junction bases left unmatched: 7. CDR1 is DFQATT and CDR2 is SNEGSKA in the germline V gene (reference sequence). The CDR3 has 11 amino acids. Some clones are missing from TCRdb's copy, which holds only in-frame ones; the method was immunoSEQ multiplex PCR. The sample contains over 40,000 clones, roughly 84% of which appear only once. Worth noting for this clone: Its antigen is not known.

Material: unstimulated CD4+ T cells sorted from spleen or lymph node cells, obtained before transplant. V gene TRBV20-1 combines with J gene TRBJ1-5; 7 nucleotides agree with TRBD1. The receptor was derived from a human donor who was the organ donor for an intestinal transplant. Here the CDR3 reads CSAAKQGLQHF. CDR3 in DNA: TGCAGTGCTGCAAAACAGGGGCTCCAGCATTTT.